This is a list of T cell receptor beta chains from one sample in a study of T cell responses to AZD1222 COVID-19 vaccine. Sequencing used immunoSEQ multiplex PCR; TCRdb keeps in-frame clones, though not all of them. Among about 120,000 clones listed, about 90% were seen once. The sample here was peripheral blood, taken on day 0 of AZD1222 vaccination. The receptor set was obtained from an adult in good health. The CDR3 runs from the conserved cysteine through the conserved F or W. The D gene is left open where the match is weak. Size is omitted from some rows. Given values are once, few, many or a class for expanded clones.

v_call	d_call	clone_size	j_call	cdr3_aa	cdr3_nt
TRBV27	-	-	TRBJ2-7	CASSGTGTASYEQYF	TGTGCCAGCAGTGGAACCGGGACTGCGTCCTACGAGCAGTACTTC
TRBV5-6	-	-	TRBJ2-1	CASSFGNEQFF	TGTGCCAGCAGCTTCGGCAATGAGCAGTTCTTC
TRBV6-5	TRBD1	-	TRBJ1-1	CASSPGTGHTEAFF	TGTGCCAGCAGTCCCGGGACAGGGCACACTGAAGCTTTCTTT
TRBV7-9	TRBD2	-	TRBJ2-7	CATELGSGGSAYEQYF	TGTGCCACCGAGCTGGGTAGCGGGGGATCAGCCTACGAGCAGTACTTC
TRBV30	-	-	TRBJ1-4	CATWNPVVTNEKLFF	TGTGCCACCTGGAATCCGGTTGTAACTAATGAAAAACTGTTTTTT
TRBV5-5	TRBD1	-	TRBJ1-4	CASSLVQGVSNEKLFF	TGTGCCAGCAGCTTGGTACAGGGGGTCTCTAATGAAAAACTGTTTTTT
TRBV3-1/TRBV3-2	-	-	TRBJ2-6	CASSHEGRSGANVLTF	TGTGCCAGCAGCCACGAGGGGCGCTCTGGGGCCAACGTCCTGACTTTC
TRBV3-1/TRBV3-2	TRBD2	-	TRBJ2-2	CASTAGATSGSANTGELFF	TGTGCCAGCACCGCAGGGGCCACTAGCGGGTCTGCGAACACCGGGGAGCTGTTTTTT
TRBV10-3	-	-	TRBJ2-1	CAIRSALDDEQFF	TGTGCCATCAGAAGCGCCTTGGACGATGAGCAGTTCTTC
TRBV6-5	-	-	TRBJ1-3	CASSYVPGAGNTIYF	TGTGCCAGCAGTTACGTCCCAGGGGCTGGAAACACCATATATTTT
TRBV18	TRBD1	-	TRBJ1-2	CASSPTGDGYTF	TGTGCCAGCTCACCAACAGGGGACGGCTACACCTTC
TRBV25-1	-	-	TRBJ2-7	CASSAPSFWVERYEQYF	TGTGCCAGCAGTGCCCCATCGTTCTGGGTGGAAAGGTACGAGCAGTACTTC
TRBV11-2	-	few	TRBJ2-7	CASSSTRNFGEQYF	TGTGCCAGCAGCTCAACTAGGAACTTCGGCGAGCAGTACTTC
TRBV5-6	-	few	TRBJ1-3	CASSLESYSGNTIYF	TGTGCCAGCAGCTTAGAAAGCTACTCTGGAAACACCATATATTTT
TRBV19	-	once	TRBJ1-1	CASCIDPTLMNTEAFF	TGTGCCAGTTGTATAGACCCGACCTTGATGAACACTGAAGCTTTCTTT
TRBV28	-	-	TRBJ2-7	CASTSAYEQYF	TGTGCCAGCACCAGCGCGTACGAGCAGTACTTC
TRBV7-8	-	-	TRBJ1-5	CASSRGQTALYSNQPQHF	TGTGCCAGCAGCAGAGGACAGACAGCACTTTATAGCAATCAGCCCCAGCATTTT
TRBV3-1/TRBV3-2	-	-	TRBJ1-3	CASSQDPTGGSPRSGNTIYF	TGTGCCAGCAGCCAAGATCCGACAGGCGGGAGTCCTCGCTCTGGAAACACCATATATTTT
TRBV2	-	-	TRBJ1-1	CASSEALQGGNTEAFF	TGTGCCAGCAGTGAAGCGCTGCAGGGAGGGAACACTGAAGCTTTCTTT
TRBV11-2	-	-	TRBJ2-1	CASSLARGFGGTQFF	TGTGCCAGCAGCCTAGCGAGGGGTTTTGGCGGGACGCAGTTCTTC
TRBV5-5	TRBD1	-	TRBJ1-2	CASSLVTGAPINYGYTF	TGTGCCAGCAGCTTGGTTACAGGGGCCCCAATTAACTATGGCTACACCTTC
TRBV5-1	-	-	TRBJ2-3	CASSPGLAEGSDTQYF	TGCGCCAGCAGCCCCGGACTCGCGGAAGGGTCAGATACGCAGTATTTT
TRBV6-1	-	-	TRBJ1-2	CASSEVGRGYLPRAGGYTF	TGTGCCAGCAGTGAAGTTGGCAGGGGCTACCTACCACGCGCGGGGGGCTACACCTTC
TRBV7-2	-	few	TRBJ1-2	CASSAQGRTYGYTF	TGTGCCAGCAGCGCGCAGGGCAGGACCTATGGCTACACCTTC
TRBV7-9	TRBD2	few	TRBJ2-5	CASSLASSSGDQETQYF	TGTGCCAGCAGCTTAGCGAGTTCAAGCGGGGACCAAGAGACCCAGTACTTC
TRBV11-2	-	-	TRBJ2-7	CASSPLGRTRGYEQYF	TGTGCCAGCAGCCCCCTGGGACGAACCCGAGGCTACGAGCAGTACTTC
TRBV7-3	-	-	TRBJ1-3	CASRGTGNTIYF	TGTGCCAGCCGGGGTACTGGAAACACCATATATTTT
TRBV19	-	-	TRBJ1-6	CASSISEGPGDSPLHF	TGTGCCAGTAGTATTTCTGAGGGGCCAGGAGATTCACCCCTCCACTTT
TRBV6-5	-	-	TRBJ2-7	CASSPLLGAYEQYF	TGTGCCAGCAGCCCCCTCCTCGGAGCCTACGAGCAGTACTTC
TRBV27	TRBD2	-	TRBJ2-1	CASSRFVSGGLGNEQFF	TGTGCCAGCAGTCGATTCGTTTCGGGAGGGCTTGGCAATGAGCAGTTCTTC
TRBV7-9	TRBD1	-	TRBJ1-2	CASSFEQGSGYTF	TGTGCCAGCAGCTTTGAACAGGGGAGCGGCTACACCTTC
TRBV29-1	TRBD1	-	TRBJ1-5	CSVGTGERDQPQHF	TGCAGCGTGGGGACAGGGGAACGAGATCAGCCCCAGCATTTT
TRBV7-8	TRBD1	-	TRBJ2-7	CASSTRGDREGEQYF	TGTGCCAGCAGCACACGGGGGGACAGGGAGGGCGAGCAGTACTTC
TRBV10-1	-	-	TRBJ2-3	CASSFGGLTDTQYF	TGCGCCAGCAGCTTCGGGGGCCTCACAGATACGCAGTATTTT
TRBV28	-	once	TRBJ1-3	CASSQAGLGRGGNTIYF	TGTGCCAGCAGCCAAGCCGGCCTAGGTAGGGGAGGAAACACCATATATTTT
TRBV7-9	-	few	TRBJ1-1	CASSKQENTEAFF	TGTGCCAGCAGCAAACAAGAGAACACTGAAGCTTTCTTT
TRBV19	TRBD1	-	TRBJ1-6	CASSRGNSPLHF	TGTGCCAGTTCCAGGGGGAATTCACCCCTCCACTTT
TRBV19	-	-	TRBJ1-5	CASSIGPSLNQPQHF	TGTGCCAGTAGTATAGGTCCCAGCCTCAATCAGCCCCAGCATTTT
TRBV2	-	-	TRBJ1-2	CASSEARAASGYTF	TGTGCCAGCAGTGAAGCTAGGGCGGCGAGTGGCTACACCTTC
TRBV2	TRBD2	-	TRBJ2-1	CASSLTSGGNNEQFF	TGTGCCAGCAGTCTGACTAGCGGGGGAAACAATGAGCAGTTCTTC
TRBV5-1	-	-	TRBJ2-2	CASSLAPGRGGELFF	TGCGCCAGCAGCTTGGCCCCGGGAAGGGGCGGGGAGCTGTTTTTT
TRBV5-6	TRBD2	-	TRBJ2-1	CASSLALAGGRDEQFF	TGTGCCAGCAGCTTGGCCCTAGCGGGAGGTCGTGATGAGCAGTTCTTC
TRBV6-5	-	-	TRBJ2-3	CASRRDSTDTQYF	TGTGCCAGCAGACGGGACAGCACAGATACGCAGTATTTT
TRBV2	-	-	TRBJ2-7	CASSALGRESSYEQYF	TGTGCCAGCAGTGCTTTGGGTCGCGAAAGCTCCTACGAGCAGTACTTC
TRBV7-2	-	-	TRBJ1-1	CASSLAPTGSTEAFF	TGTGCCAGCAGCTTAGCCCCTACAGGGAGCACTGAAGCTTTCTTT
TRBV4-3	-	-	TRBJ1-6	CASSQGAHNSPLHF	TGCGCCAGCAGCCAGGGGGCCCATAATTCACCCCTCCACTTT
TRBV7-8	-	-	TRBJ1-1	CASSPVGNTEAFF	TGTGCCAGCAGCCCCGTGGGGAACACTGAAGCTTTCTTT
TRBV28	TRBD1	-	TRBJ2-7	CASSSTGTGGYEQYF	TGTGCCAGCAGTTCAACCGGGACAGGGGGATACGAGCAGTACTTC
TRBV5-1	TRBD2	-	TRBJ2-1	CASSNGGAGVDEQFF	TGCGCCAGCAGCAACGGGGGGGCCGGGGTGGATGAGCAGTTCTTC
TRBV19	-	once	TRBJ1-2	CASSTGPGQPGGYTF	TGTGCCAGTAGTACCGGCCCAGGACAGCCGGGCGGCTACACCTTC
TRBV19	-	-	TRBJ1-2	CASNEGYGYTF	TGTGCCAGTAACGAAGGGTATGGCTACACCTTC
TRBV2	-	-	TRBJ1-1	CASSVAGGTEAFF	TGTGCCAGCAGTGTGGCGGGCGGGACTGAAGCTTTCTTT
TRBV7-7	-	-	TRBJ2-4	CASSFPRLRGDIQYF	TGTGCTAGCAGCTTTCCCCGCCTCCGGGGTGACATTCAGTACTTC
TRBV5-1	-	-	TRBJ2-2	CASSPTHRRTGELFF	TGCGCCAGCAGCCCTACACACAGACGGACCGGGGAGCTGTTTTTT
TRBV6-6	-	-	TRBJ1-1	CASIRGQSDTEAFF	TGTGCCAGCATCCGGGGGCAATCGGACACTGAAGCTTTCTTT
TRBV9	TRBD2	-	TRBJ2-1	CASSVGVGDSGSGYNEQFF	TGTGCCAGCAGCGTAGGGGTGGGCGATAGCGGGAGTGGCTACAATGAGCAGTTCTTC
TRBV28	-	-	TRBJ1-6	CASSPTWDSPLHF	TGTGCCAGCAGTCCGACGTGGGACTCACCCCTCCACTTT
TRBV9	-	-	TRBJ1-2	CASSVAHYGYTF	TGTGCCAGCAGCGTAGCTCACTATGGCTACACCTTC
TRBV5-8	-	-	TRBJ2-3	CASSLYRSTDTQYF	TGTGCCAGCAGCTTGTACAGGAGCACAGATACGCAGTATTTT